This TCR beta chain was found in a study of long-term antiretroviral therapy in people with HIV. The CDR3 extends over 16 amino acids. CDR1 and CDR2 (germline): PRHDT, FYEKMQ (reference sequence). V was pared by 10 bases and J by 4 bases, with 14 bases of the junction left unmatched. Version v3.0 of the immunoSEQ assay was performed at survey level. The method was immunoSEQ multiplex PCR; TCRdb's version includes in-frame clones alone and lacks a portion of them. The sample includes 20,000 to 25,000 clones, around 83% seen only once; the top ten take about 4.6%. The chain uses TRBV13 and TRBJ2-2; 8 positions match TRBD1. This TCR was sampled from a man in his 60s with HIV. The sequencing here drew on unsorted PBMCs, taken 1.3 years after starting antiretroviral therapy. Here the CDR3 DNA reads TGTGCCACCATGAAGTTGGCAGGGGGCATCACCGGGGAGCTGTTTTTT. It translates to CATMKLAGGITGELFF.